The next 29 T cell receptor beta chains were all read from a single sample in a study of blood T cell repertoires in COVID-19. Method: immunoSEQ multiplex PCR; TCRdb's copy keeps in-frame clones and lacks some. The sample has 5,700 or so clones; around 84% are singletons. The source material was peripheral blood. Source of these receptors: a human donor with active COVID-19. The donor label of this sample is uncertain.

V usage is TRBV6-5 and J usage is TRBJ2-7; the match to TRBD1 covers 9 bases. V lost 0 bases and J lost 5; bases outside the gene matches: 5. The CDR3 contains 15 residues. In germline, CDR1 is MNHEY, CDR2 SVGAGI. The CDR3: CASSYSGTGWDEQYF. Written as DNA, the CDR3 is TGTGCCAGCAGTTACTCCGGGACAGGGTGGGACGAGCAGTACTTC.

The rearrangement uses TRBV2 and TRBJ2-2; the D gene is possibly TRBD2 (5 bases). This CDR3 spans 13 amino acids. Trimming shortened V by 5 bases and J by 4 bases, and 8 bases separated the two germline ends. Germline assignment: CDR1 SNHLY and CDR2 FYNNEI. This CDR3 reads CASSPGITGELFF. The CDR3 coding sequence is TGTGCCAGCAGTCCGGGGATCACCGGGGAGCTGTTTTTT.

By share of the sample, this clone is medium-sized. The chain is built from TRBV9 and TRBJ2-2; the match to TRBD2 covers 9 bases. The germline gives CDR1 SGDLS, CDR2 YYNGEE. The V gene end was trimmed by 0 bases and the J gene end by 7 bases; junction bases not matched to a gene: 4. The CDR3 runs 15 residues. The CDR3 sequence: CASSVGSGSGGELFF. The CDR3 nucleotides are TGTGCCAGCAGCGTAGGTAGCGGGAGCGGCGGGGAGCTGTTTTTT.

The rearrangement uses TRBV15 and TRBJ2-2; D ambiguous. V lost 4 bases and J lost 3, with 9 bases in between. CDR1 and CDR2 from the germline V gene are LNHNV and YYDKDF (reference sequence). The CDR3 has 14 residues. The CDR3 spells CATSNILDTGELFF. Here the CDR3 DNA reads TGTGCCACCAGCAACATATTGGACACCGGGGAGCTGTTTTTT.

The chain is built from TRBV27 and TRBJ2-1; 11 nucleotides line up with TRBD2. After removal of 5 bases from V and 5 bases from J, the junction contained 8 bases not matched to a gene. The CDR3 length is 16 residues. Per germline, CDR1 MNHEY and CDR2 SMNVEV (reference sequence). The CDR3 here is CASSPTLAGENNEQFF. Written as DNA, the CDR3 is TGTGCCAGCAGTCCAACACTAGCGGGAGAGAACAATGAGCAGTTCTTC.

The CDR3 sequence is CASSSPDRVSYEQYF. CDR3 sequence (DNA): TGTGCCAGCAGCTCCCCGGACAGGGTGTCCTACGAGCAGTACTTC. The chain couples TRBV28 to TRBJ2-7, with 8 bases aligning to TRBD1. Germline trimming cut 6 bases from V and 1 base from J; bases unmatched to any gene: 8. The CDR3 is made up of 15 amino acids. Germline-derived CDR1 and CDR2 are MDHEN and SYDVKM. The complete variable domain, with remaining parts taken from reference TRBV28 and TRBJ2-7, reads DVKVTQSSRYLVKRTGEKVFLECVQDMDHENMFWYRQDPGLGLRLIYFSYDVKMKEKGDIPEGYSVSREKKERFSLILESASTNQTSMYLCASSSPDRVSYEQYFGPGTRLTVT.

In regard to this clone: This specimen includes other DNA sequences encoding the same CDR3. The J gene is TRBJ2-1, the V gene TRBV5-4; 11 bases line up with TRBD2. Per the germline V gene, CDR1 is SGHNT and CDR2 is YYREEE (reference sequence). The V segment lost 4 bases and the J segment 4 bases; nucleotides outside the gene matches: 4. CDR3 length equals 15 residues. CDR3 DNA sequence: TGTGCCAGCAGCCCGGGACTAGCGGCTTACAATGAGCAGTTCTTC. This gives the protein CASSPGLAAYNEQFF.

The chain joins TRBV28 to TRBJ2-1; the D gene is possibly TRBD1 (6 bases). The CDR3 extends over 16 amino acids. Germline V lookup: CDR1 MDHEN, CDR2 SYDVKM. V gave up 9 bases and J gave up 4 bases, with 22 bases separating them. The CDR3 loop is CASRSLPRDKYNEQFF. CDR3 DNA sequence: TGTGCCAGTAGGAGTTTGCCCCGGGACAAATACAATGAGCAGTTCTTC. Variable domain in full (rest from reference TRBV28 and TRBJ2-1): DVKVTQSSRYLVKRTGEKVFLECVQDMDHENMFWYRQDPGLGLRLIYFSYDVKMKEKGDIPEGYSVSREKKERFSLILESASTNQTSMYLCASRSLPRDKYNEQFFGPGTRLTVL.

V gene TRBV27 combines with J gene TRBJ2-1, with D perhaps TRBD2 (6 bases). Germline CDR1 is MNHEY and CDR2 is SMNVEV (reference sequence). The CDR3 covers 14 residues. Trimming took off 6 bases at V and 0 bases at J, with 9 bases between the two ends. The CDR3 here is CASSTGDSYNEQFF. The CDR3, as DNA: TGTGCCAGCAGCACGGGGGACTCCTACAATGAGCAGTTCTTC.

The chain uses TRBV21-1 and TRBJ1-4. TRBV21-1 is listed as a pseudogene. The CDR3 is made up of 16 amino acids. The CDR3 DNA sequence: TGTGCCAGCAGCGACTTAGCTTGGCTACTGAATGAAAAACTGTTTTTT. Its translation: CASSDLAWLLNEKLFF.

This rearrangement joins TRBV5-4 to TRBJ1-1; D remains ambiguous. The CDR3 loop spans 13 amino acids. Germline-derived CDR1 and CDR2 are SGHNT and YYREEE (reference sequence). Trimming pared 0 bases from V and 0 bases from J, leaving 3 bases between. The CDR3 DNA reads TGTGCCAGCAGCTTGGGGCTGAACACTGAAGCTTTCTTT. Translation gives CASSLGLNTEAFF.

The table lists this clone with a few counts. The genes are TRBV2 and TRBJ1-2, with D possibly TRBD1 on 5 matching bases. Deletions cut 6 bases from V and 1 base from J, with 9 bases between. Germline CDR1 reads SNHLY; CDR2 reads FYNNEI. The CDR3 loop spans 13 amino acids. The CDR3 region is CASRPDSNYGYTF. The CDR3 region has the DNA TGTGCCAGCAGACCCGACAGTAACTATGGCTACACCTTC.

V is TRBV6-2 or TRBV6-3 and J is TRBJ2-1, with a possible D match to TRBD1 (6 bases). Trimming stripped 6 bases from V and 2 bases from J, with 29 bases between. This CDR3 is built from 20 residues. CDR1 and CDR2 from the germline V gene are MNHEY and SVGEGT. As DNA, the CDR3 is TGTGCCAGCAGCTCCCTGCCGACAGGCCGGTACGGGTTTGCCTACAATGAGCAGTTCTTC. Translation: CASSSLPTGRYGFAYNEQFF.

CDR3 bases: TGCGCCAGCCTACAGGGGATCTCCTACAATGAGCAGTTCTTC. As protein: CASLQGISYNEQFF. The genes are TRBV10-2 and TRBJ2-1; the match to TRBD1 covers 7 bases. The CDR3 loop spans 14 amino acids. With 8 bases clipped from V and 0 bases from J, the junction kept 4 bases outside the gene matches. Germline V gives CDR1 WSHSY, CDR2 SAAADI.

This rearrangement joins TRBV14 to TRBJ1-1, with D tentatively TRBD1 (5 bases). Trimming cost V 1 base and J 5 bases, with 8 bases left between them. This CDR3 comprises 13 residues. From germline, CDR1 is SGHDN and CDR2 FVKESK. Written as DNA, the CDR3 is TGTGCCAGCAGCCAAGCTCGGGGGACTGAAGCTTTCTTT. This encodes CASSQARGTEAFF.

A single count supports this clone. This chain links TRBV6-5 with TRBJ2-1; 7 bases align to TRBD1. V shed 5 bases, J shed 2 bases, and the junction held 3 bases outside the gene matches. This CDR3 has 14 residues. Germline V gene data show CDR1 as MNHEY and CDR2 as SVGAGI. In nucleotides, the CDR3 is TGTGCCAGCAGTCCAGGACAGGCCTACAATGAGCAGTTCTTC. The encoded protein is CASSPGQAYNEQFF.

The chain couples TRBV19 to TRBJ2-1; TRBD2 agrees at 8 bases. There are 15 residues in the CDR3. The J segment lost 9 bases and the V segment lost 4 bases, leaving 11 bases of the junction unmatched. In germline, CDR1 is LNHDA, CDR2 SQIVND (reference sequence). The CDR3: CASSKESGRRGEQFF. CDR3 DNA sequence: TGTGCCAGTAGTAAAGAGAGCGGGAGACGGGGTGAGCAGTTCTTC.

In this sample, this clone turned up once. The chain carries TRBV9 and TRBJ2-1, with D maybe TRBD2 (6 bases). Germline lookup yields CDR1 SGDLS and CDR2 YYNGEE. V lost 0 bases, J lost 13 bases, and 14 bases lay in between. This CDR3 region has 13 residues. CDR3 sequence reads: CASSVEGRGDQFF. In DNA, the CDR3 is TGTGCCAGCAGCGTAGAGGGGCGGGGAGATCAGTTCTTC.

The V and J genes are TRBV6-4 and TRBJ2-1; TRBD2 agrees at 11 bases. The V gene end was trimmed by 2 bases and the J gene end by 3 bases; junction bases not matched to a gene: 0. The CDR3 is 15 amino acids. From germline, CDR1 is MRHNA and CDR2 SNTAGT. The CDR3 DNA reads TGTGCCAGCAGTGACACTAGCGGGAGCTACAATGAGCAGTTCTTC. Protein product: CASSDTSGSYNEQFF.

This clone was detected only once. CDR3 bases: TGTGCCATCAGATCACAGGGAGTGAATGAAAAACTGTTTTTT. It translates to CAIRSQGVNEKLFF. The gene calls are TRBV10-3 and TRBJ1-4; tentatively, D is TRBD1 (6 bases). V shed 6 bases and J shed 5 bases, with 13 bases lying between them. Germline lookup yields CDR1 ENHRY and CDR2 SYGVKD. This CDR3 comprises 14 residues.

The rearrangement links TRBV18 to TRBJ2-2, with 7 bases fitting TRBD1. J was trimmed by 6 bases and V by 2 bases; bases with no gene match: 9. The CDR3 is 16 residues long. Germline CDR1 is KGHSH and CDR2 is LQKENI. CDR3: CASSPARQGTAGELFF. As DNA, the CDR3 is TGTGCCAGCTCACCAGCGCGACAGGGAACGGCCGGGGAGCTGTTTTTT.

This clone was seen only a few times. As DNA, the CDR3 is TGCGCCAGCAGCCAAACGGGCGGGACAGGGATTATGGCTTTCTTT. This codes for CASSQTGGTGIMAFF. V is TRBV4-1 and J is TRBJ1-1, with 9 positions matching TRBD1. This CDR3 is 15 amino acids long. Trimming took 2 bases from V and 11 from J; bases not matched to a gene: 12. From germline, CDR1 is MGHRA and CDR2 YSYEKL.

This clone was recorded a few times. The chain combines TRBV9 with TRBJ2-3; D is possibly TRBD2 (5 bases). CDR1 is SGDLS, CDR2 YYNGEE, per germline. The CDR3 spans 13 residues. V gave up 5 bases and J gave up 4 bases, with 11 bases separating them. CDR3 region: CASRSGVADTQYF. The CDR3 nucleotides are TGTGCCAGCAGGTCCGGGGTGGCAGATACGCAGTATTTT.

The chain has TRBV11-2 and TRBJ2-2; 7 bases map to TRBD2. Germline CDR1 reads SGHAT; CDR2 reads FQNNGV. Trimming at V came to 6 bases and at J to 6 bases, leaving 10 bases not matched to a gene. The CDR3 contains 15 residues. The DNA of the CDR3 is TGTGCCAGCAGGCGGAGACTAGCAAATTCCGGGGAGCTGTTTTTT. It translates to CASRRRLANSGELFF.

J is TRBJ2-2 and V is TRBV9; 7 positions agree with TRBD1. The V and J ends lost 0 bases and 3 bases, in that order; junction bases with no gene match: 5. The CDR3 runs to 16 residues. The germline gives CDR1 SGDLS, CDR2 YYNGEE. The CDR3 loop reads CASSVARDSDTGELFF. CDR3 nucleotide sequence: TGTGCCAGCAGCGTAGCTCGGGACAGTGACACCGGGGAGCTGTTTTTT.

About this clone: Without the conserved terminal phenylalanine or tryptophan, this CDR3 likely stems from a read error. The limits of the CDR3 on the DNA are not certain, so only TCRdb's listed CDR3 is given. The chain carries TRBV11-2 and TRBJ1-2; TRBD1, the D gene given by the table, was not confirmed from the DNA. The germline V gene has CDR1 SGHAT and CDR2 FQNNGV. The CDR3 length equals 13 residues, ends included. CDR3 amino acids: CASSPEAGAPSSL.

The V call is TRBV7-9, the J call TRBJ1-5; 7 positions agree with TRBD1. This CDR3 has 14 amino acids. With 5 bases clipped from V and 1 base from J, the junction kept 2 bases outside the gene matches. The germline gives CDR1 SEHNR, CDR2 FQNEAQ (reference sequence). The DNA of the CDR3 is TGTGCCAGCAGCCCGACAGGGAGCAATCAGCCCCAGCATTTT. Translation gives CASSPTGSNQPQHF.

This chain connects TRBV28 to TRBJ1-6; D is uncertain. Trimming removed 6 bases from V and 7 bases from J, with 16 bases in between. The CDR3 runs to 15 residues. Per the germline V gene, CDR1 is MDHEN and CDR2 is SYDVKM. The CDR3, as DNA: TGTGCCAGCAGAGCTGCCCGGGGAGGCAATTCACCCCTCCACTTT. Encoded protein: CASRAARGGNSPLHF. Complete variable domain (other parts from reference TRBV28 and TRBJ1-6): DVKVTQSSRYLVKRTGEKVFLECVQDMDHENMFWYRQDPGLGLRLIYFSYDVKMKEKGDIPEGYSVSREKKERFSLILESASTNQTSMYLCASRAARGGNSPLHFGNGTRLTVT.

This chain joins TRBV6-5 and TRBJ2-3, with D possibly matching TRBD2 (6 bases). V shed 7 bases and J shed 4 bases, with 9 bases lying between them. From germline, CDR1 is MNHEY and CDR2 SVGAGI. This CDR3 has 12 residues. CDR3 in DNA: TGTGCCAGCACCCCTAGCGCAGATACGCAGTATTTT. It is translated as CASTPSADTQYF.